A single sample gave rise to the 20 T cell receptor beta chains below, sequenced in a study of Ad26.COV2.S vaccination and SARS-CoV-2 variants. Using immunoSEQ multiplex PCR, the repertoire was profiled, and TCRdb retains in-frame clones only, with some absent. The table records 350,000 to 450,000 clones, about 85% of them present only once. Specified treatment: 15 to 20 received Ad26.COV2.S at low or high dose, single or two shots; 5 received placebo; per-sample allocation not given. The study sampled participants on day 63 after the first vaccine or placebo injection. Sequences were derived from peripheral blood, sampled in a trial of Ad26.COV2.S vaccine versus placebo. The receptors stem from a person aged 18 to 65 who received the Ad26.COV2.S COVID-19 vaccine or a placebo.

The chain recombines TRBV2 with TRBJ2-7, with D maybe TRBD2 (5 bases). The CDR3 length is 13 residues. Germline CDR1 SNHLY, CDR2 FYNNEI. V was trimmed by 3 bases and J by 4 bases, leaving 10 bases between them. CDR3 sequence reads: CASSDRESYEQYF. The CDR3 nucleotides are TGTGCCAGCAGTGATAGGGAGTCGTACGAGCAGTACTTC.

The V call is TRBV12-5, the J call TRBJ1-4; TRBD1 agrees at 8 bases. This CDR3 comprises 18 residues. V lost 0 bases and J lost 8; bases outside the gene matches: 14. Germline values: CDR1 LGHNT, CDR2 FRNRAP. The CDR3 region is CASGLVIIRGQGGEKLFF. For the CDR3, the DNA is TGTGCTAGTGGTTTGGTAATAATTCGAGGACAGGGTGGCGAAAAACTGTTTTTT.

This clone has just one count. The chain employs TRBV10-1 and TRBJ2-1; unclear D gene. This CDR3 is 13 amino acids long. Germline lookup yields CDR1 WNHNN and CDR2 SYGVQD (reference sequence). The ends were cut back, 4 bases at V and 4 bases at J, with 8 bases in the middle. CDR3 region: CASSVGLYNEQFF. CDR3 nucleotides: TGCGCCAGCAGTGTAGGTTTGTACAATGAGCAGTTCTTC.

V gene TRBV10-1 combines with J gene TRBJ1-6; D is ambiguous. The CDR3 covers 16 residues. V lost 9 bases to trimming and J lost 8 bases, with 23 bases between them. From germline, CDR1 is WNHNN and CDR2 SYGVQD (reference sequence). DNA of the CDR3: TGCGCCAGACCTCAACTAGGGTCGTCTCTTCATTCACCCCTCCACTTT. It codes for CARPQLGSSLHSPLHF.

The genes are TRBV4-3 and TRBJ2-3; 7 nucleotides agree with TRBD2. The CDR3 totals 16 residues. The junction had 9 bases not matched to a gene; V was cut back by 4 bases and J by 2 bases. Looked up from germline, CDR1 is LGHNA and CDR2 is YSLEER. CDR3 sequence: CASSLGGGDPTDTQYF. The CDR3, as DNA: TGCGCCAGCAGCCTTGGGGGAGGGGACCCCACAGATACGCAGTATTTT.

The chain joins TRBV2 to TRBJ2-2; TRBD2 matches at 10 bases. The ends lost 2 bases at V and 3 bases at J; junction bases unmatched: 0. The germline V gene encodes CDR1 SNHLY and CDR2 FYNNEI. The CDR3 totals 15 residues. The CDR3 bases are TGTGCCAGCAGTGAACTAGCGGGGGACACCGGGGAGCTGTTTTTT. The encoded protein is CASSELAGDTGELFF.

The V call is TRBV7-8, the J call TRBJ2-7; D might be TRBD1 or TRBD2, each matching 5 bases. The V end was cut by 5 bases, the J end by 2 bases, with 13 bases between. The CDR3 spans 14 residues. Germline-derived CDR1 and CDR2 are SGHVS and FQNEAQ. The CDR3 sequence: CASSTSQGPYEQYF. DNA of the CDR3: TGTGCCAGCAGCACTTCCCAGGGACCCTACGAGCAGTACTTC. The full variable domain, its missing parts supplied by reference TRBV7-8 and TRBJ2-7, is GAGVSQSPRYKVAKRGQDVALRCDPISGHVSLFWYQQALGQGPEFLTYFQNEAQLDKSGLPSDRFFAERPEGSVSTLKIQRTQQEDSAVYLCASSTSQGPYEQYFGPGTRLTVT.

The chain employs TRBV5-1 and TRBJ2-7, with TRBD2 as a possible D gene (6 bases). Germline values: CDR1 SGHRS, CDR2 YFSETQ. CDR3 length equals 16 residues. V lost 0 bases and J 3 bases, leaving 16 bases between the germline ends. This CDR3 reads CASSLGVGGSRYEQYF. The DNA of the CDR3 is TGCGCCAGCAGCTTGGGGGTCGGGGGATCCCGCTACGAGCAGTACTTC.

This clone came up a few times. CDR3 loop: CASSLDVEGSPLHF. In nucleotides, the CDR3 is TGCGCCAGCAGCTTGGATGTGGAAGGTTCACCCCTCCACTTT. This rearrangement joins TRBV5-1 to TRBJ1-6; no reliable D call. Germline lookup yields CDR1 SGHRS and CDR2 YFSETQ. V gave up 0 bases and J gave up 9 bases, with 10 bases separating them. This CDR3 comprises 14 residues.

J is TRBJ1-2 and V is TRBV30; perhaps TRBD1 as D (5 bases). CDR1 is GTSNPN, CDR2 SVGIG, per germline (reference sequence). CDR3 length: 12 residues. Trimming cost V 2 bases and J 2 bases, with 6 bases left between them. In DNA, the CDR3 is TGTGCCTGGAGTAGGGGAAACTATGGCTACACCTTC. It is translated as CAWSRGNYGYTF.

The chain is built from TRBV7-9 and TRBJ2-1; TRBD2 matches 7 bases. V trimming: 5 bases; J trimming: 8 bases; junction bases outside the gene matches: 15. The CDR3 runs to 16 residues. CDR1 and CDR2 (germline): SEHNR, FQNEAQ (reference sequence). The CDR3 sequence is CASSAVGTIALDEQFF. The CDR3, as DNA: TGTGCCAGCAGCGCCGTGGGGACTATCGCTTTGGATGAGCAGTTCTTC.

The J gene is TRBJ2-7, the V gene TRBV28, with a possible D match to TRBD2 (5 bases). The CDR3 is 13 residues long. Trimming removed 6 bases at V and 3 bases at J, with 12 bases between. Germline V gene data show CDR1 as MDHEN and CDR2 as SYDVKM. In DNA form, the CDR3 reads TGTGCCAGCAGGACGACGGGAAACTACGAGCAGTACTTC. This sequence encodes CASRTTGNYEQYF.

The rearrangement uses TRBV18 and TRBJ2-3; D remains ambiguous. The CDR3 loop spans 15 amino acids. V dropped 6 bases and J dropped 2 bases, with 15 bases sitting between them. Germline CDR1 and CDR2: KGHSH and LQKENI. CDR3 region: CASSHLRPYTDTQYF. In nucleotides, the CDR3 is TGTGCCAGCTCGCATCTGAGACCCTACACAGATACGCAGTATTTT.

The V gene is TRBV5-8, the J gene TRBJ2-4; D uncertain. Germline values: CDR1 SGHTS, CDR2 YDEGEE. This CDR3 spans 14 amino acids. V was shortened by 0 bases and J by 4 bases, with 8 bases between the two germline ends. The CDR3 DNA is TGTGCCAGCAGCTTGGGAACCAAGAAAAACATTCAGTACTTC. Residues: CASSLGTKKNIQYF. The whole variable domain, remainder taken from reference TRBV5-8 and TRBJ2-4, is EAGVTQSPTHLIKTRGQQATLRCSPISGHTSVYWYQQALGLGLQFLLWYDEGEERNRGNFPPRFSGRQFPNYSSELNVNALELEDSALYLCASSLGTKKNIQYFGAGTRLSVL.

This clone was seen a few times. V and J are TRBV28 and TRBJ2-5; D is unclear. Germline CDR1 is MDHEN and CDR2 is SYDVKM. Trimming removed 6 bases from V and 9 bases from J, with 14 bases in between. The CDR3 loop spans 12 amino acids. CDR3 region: CASSSTLRAQYF. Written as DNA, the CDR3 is TGTGCCAGCAGCTCTACCCTCCGGGCCCAGTACTTC.

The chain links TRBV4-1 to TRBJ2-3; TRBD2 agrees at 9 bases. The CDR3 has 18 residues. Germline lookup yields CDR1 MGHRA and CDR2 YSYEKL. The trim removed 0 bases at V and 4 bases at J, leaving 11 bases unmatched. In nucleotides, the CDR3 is TGCGCCAGCAGCCAAGAGGAGGGTGTGCTAGCGGGGTCAGATACGCAGTATTTT. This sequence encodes CASSQEEGVLAGSDTQYF.

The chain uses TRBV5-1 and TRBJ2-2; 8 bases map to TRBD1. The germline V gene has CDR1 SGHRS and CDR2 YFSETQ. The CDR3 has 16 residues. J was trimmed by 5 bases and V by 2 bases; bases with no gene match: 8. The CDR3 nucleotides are TGCGCCAGCAGCTTATCCCAGGGGGCGCTGACCGGGGAGCTGTTTTTT. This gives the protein CASSLSQGALTGELFF.

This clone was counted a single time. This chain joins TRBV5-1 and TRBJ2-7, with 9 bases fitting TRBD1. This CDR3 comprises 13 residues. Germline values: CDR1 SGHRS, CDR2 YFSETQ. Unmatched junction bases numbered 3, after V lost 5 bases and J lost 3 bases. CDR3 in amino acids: CASRETGGYEQYF. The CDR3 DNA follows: TGCGCCAGCAGGGAGACAGGGGGCTACGAGCAGTACTTC.

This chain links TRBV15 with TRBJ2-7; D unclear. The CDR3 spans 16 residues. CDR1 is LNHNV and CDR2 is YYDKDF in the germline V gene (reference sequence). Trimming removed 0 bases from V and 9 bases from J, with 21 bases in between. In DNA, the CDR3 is TGTGCCACCAGCAGAGAAGTCTCCAAGATCTACGAGCGGCAGTACTTC. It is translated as CATSREVSKIYERQYF.

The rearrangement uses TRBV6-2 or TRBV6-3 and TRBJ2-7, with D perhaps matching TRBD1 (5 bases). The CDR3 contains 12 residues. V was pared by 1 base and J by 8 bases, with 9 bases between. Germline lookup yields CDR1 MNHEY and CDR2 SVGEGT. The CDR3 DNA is TGTGCCAGCAGTTACTTTATGGGGCAGCAGTACTTC. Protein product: CASSYFMGQQYF.